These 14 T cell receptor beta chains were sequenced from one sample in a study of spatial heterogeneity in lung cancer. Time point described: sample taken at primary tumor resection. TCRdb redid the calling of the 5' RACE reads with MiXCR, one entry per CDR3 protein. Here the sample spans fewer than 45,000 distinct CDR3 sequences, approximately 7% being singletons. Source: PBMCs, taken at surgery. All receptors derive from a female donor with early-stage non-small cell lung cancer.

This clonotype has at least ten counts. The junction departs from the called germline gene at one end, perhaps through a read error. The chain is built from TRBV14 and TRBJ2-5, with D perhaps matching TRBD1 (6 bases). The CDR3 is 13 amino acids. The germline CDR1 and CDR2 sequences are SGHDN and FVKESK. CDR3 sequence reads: CASSQAGTTHQKF. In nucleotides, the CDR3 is TGTGCCAGCAGCCAAGCAGGGACAACCCACCAAAAATTC.

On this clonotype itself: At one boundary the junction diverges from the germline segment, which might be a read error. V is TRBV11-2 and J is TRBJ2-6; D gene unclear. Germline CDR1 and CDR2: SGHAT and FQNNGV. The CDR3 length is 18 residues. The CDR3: CGSSWALTFSPGANVLTF. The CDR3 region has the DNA TGTGGCAGCAGTTGGGCCTTGACCTTCTCCCCTGGGGCCAACGTCCTGACTTTC.

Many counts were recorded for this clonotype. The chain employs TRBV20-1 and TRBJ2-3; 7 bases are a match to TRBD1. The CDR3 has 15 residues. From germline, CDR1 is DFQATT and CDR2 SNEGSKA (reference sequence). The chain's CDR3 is CSSTNRDRDTDTQYF. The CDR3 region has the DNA TGCAGCAGTACCAACCGGGACAGAGACACAGATACGCAGTATTTT.

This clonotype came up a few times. CDR3: CASSQGTRGNGYTF. CDR3 DNA sequence: TGCGCCAGCAGCCAAGGGACCAGGGGCAACGGCTACACCTTC. The rearrangement uses TRBV4-1 and TRBJ1-2, with D possibly being TRBD1 (6 bases). Germline V gives CDR1 MGHRA, CDR2 YSYEKL. V was pared by 1 base and J by 8 bases, with 14 bases between. The CDR3 is 14 residues long.

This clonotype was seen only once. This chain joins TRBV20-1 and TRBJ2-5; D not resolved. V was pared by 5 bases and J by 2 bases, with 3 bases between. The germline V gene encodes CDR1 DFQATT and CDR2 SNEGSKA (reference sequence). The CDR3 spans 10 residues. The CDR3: CSAVQETQYF. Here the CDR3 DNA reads TGCAGTGCTGTGCAAGAGACCCAGTACTTC.

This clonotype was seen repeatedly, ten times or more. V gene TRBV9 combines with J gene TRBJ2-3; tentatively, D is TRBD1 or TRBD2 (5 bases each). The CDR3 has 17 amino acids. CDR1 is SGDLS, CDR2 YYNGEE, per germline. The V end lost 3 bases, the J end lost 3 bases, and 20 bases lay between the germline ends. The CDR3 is CASSGWGNRIGTDTQYF. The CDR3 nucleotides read TGTGCCAGCAGCGGGTGGGGGAATCGGATTGGGACAGATACGCAGTATTTT.

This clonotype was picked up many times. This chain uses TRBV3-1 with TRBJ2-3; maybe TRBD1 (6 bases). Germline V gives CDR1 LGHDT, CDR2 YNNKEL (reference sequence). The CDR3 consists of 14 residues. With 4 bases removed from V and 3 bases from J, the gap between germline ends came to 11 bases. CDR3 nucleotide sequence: TGTGCCAGCAGCCCCAACAGGGTTACAGATACGCAGTATTTT. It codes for CASSPNRVTDTQYF.

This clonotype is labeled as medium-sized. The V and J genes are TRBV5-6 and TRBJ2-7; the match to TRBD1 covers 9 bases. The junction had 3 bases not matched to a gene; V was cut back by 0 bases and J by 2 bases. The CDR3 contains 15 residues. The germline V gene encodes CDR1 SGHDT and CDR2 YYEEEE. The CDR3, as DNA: TGTGCCAGCAGCTTGGTACAGGGGGCCGCCTACGAGCAGTACTTC. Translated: CASSLVQGAAYEQYF.

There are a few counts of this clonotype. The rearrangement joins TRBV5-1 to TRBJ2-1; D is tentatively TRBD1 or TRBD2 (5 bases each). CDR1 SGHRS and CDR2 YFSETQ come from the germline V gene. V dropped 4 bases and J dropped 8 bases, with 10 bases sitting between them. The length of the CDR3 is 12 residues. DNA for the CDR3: TGCGCCAGCAGCATTGGGACGTATGAGCAGTTCTTC. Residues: CASSIGTYEQFF.

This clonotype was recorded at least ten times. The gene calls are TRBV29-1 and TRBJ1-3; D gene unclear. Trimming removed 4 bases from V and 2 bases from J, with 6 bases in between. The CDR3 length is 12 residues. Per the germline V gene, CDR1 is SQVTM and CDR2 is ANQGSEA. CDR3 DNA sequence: TGCAGCGTTGGGGGTCCTGGAAACACCATATATTTT. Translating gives CSVGGPGNTIYF.

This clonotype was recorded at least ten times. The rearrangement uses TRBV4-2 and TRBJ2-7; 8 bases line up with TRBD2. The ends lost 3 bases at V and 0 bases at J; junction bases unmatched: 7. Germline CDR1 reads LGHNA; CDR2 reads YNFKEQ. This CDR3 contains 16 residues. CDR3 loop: CASSHPGLAGSYEQYF. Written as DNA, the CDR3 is TGTGCCAGCAGCCATCCCGGACTAGCTGGCTCCTACGAGCAGTACTTC.

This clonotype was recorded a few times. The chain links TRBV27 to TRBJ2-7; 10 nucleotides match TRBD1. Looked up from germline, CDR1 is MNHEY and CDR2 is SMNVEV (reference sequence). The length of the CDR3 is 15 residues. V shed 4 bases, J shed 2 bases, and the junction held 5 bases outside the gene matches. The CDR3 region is CASSYTGTGAYEQYF. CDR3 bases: TGTGCCAGCAGTTACACCGGGACAGGGGCCTACGAGCAGTACTTC.

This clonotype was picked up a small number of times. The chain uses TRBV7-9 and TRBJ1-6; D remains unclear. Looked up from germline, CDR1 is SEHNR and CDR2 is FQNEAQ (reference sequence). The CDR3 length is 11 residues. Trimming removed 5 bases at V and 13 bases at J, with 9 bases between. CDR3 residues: CASSQEGPLHF. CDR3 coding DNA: TGTGCCAGCAGCCAAGAGGGCCCCCTCCACTTT.

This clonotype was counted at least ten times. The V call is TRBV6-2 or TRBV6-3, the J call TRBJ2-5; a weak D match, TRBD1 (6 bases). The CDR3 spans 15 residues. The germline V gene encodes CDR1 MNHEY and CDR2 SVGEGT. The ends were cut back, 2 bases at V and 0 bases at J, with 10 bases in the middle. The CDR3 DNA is TGTGCCAGCAGTTACGGTAACAGGGACCAAGAGACCCAGTACTTC. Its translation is CASSYGNRDQETQYF.